This T cell receptor (beta chain) was profiled in a study of CXCR3-negative and CXCR3-positive naive CD8 T cells. Study outcomes and limitations: In CXCR3-positive naive cells, the TRB CDR3s were more hydrophobic than in CXCR3-negative naive cells.

A CD45RO-CCR7+CD27+CD95- profile was what naive CD8+ T cells displayed. 5' RACE that incorporated UMI labels was used to prepare the TRB cDNA libraries. For each CDR3 protein, TCRdb gives one entry from its re-call of the 5' RACE reads, without DNA. The listing contains about 50,000 distinct CDR3 sequences. On this clonotype itself: Its antigen is still unknown.

The CDR3 covers 18 residues. CDR1 and CDR2 (germline): SQVTM, ANQGSEA. Source material: naive CXCR3+ CD8+ T cells from blood. As to subset: CD45RO-CCR7+CD27+CD95- naive CD8+ T cells expressing CXCR3 (TNR3+). This sequence joins TRBV29-1 and TRBJ2-7; checking the TCRdb D call of TRBD1 is not possible without DNA. This clonotype was sampled from a human donor in good health. Some clones in this sample may be carry-over from other donors' samples. The chain's CDR3 is CSVGSAAGQVGHSYEQYF.